This T cell receptor (beta chain) was identified in a study of blood T cell repertoires in COVID-19. Study overall: Samples came from the United States, Italy and Spain, spanning acute and convalescent COVID-19. T cells, B-cell-depleted T cells, or PBMCs supplied cDNA or gDNA.

Original processing methods: Cell counts per sample came from amplifying reference gene primers. Assay: immunoSEQ multiplex PCR; the TCRdb copy retains only in-frame clones and omits some. V and J calls and clone size come straight from that table; D and trimming were deduced from the DNA. Among around 98,000 clones listed, roughly 84% were seen once. This CDR3 is 15 amino acids long. The germline gives CDR1 SGHVS, CDR2 FNYEAQ. V lost 1 base and J 0 bases, leaving 9 bases between the germline ends. Sequenced sample: peripheral blood. The chain is built from TRBV7-6 and TRBJ2-5; a weak D match, TRBD2 (6 bases). The receptor comes from a woman in her sixties with acute or convalescent COVID-19. CDR3 in DNA: TGTGCCAGCAGCTTAGTTGCGGGGTACCAAGAGACCCAGTACTTC. Its protein is CASSLVAGYQETQYF.